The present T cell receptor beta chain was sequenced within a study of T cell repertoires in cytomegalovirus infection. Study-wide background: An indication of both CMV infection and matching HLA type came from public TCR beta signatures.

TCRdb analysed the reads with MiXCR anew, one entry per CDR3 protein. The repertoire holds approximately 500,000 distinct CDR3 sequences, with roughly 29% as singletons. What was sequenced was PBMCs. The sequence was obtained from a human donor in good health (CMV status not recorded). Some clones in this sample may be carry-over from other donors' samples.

This CDR3 is CASSSGPTERYDNEQFF. Here the CDR3 DNA reads TGTGCCAGCAGCTCGGGACCGACGGAGAGATATGACAATGAGCAGTTCTTC. The V and J genes are TRBV5-5 and TRBJ2-1; D is tentatively TRBD1 or TRBD2 (5 bases each). V dropped 3 bases and J dropped 5 bases, with 21 bases sitting between them. Per the germline V gene, CDR1 is SGHKS and CDR2 is YYEKEE (reference sequence). The CDR3 is 17 residues long.